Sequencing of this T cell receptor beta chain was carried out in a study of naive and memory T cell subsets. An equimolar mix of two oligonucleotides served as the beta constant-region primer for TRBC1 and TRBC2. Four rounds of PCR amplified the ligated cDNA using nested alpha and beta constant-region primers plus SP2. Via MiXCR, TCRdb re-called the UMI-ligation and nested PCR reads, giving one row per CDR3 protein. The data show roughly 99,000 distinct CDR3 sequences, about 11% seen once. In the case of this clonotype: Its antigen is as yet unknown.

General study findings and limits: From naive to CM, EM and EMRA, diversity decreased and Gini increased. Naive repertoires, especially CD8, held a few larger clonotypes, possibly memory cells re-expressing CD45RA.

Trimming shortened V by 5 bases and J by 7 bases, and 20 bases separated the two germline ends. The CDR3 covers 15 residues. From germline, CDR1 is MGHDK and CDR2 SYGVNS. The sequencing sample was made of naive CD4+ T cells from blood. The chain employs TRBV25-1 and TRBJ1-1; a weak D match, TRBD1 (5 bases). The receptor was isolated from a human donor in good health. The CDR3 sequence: CASSPARGRPGEAFF. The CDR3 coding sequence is TGTGCCAGCAGTCCAGCTCGGGGACGCCCTGGTGAAGCTTTCTTT.